This passage covers 10 T cell receptor beta chains from one sample sequenced in a study of tissue T cells after allogeneic stem cell transplantation. Sequenced by immunoSEQ multiplex PCR; TCRdb stores in-frame clones only, minus some. The sample shows a few thousand clones, under 60% of them seen only once. Time point meaning: mouse harvest day 14 after allogeneic transplant. Each mouse received 10^7 T-cell-depleted marrow cells plus 10^6 splenic CD5+ T cells by tail vein. The specimen was liver tissue. The receptors come from a female BALB/c mouse given C57BL/6 T cells with graft-versus-host disease after an allogeneic hematopoietic cell transplant.

As to this clone: Germline and genes: mouse. Read sequence stops 1 residue before the CDR3 end, and the germline J gene provides the missing end. V is TRBV12-1 and J is TRBJ1-4; 7 nucleotides line up with TRBD1. The CDR3 loop spans 13 amino acids. J gave up 8 bases and V 2 bases, and 4 bases lay outside the gene matches. Germline V lookup: CDR1 SGHSN, CDR2 HYEKVE. Partial CDR3 DNA: TGTGCCAGCTCTCCGGGACAGCGAGAAAGATTATTT. This encodes CASSPGQRERLF. The full CDR3 reads CASSPGQRERLFF.

Notes on this clone: Gene and germline names: mouse. The CDR3 goes on 1 residue after the read ends, and that part is filled in from the germline J gene. The V call is TRBV1, the J call TRBJ2-2; D could derive from TRBD1 or TRBD2 (5 bases each). The CDR3 has 15 residues. CDR1 NSQYPW and CDR2 LRSPGD come from the germline V gene (reference sequence). V lost 3 bases, J lost 4 bases, and 12 bases lay in between. The CDR3 here is CTCSARGRVTGQLYF. CDR3 bases read: TGCACCTGCAGTGCCCGGGGCAGGGTCACCGGGCAGCTCTAC. Drawing the rest from reference TRBV1 and TRBJ2-2, the complete variable domain is VTLLEQNPRWRLVPRGQAVNLRCILKNSQYPWMSWYQQDLQKQLQWLFTLRSPGDKEVKSLPGADYLATRVTDTELRLQVANMSQGRTLYCTCSARGRVTGQLYFGEGSKLTVL.

In its sample, this clone was seen once. Genes and germline are mouse. The sequenced fragment ends 1 residue before the CDR3 boundary, so the rest is inferred from the germline J gene. V usage is TRBV17 and J usage is TRBJ2-5, with 12 nucleotides matching TRBD2. Germline lookup yields CDR1 MNHDT and CDR2 YYDKIL. V dropped 6 bases and J dropped 5; count of bases not matched to a gene: 3. This CDR3 is built from 14 residues. The CDR3 loop reads CASRGLGGGDTQYF. The DNA read from the CDR3 is TGTGCTAGCAGAGGACTGGGGGGGGGAGACACCCAGTAC.

A remark on this clone: Mouse gene names apply. The read terminates 1 residue ahead of where the CDR3 ends, so the germline J gene completes it. The chain couples TRBV2 to TRBJ1-4, with 9 bases that match TRBD1. Germline-derived CDR1 and CDR2 are LGHNA and YSYQKL. V was clipped by 1 base and J by 2 bases; unmatched bases: 2. The CDR3 extends over 16 amino acids. The CDR3 DNA, read in part, is TGTGCCAGCAGCCAAGGGGGGACAGGGTCCAACGAAAGATTATTT. This gives the protein CASSQGGTGSNERLF. From start to end, the CDR3 is CASSQGGTGSNERLFF.

This clone was found a few times. The germline and genes are mouse ones. The read gets to within 1 residue of the CDR3 end, and the germline J gene fills in the rest. V usage is TRBV3 and J usage is TRBJ2-7; TRBD1 might be the D (6 bases). Germline CDR1 SNHLY, CDR2 FYNGKV (reference sequence). This CDR3 has 13 amino acids. V lost 1 base, J lost 4 bases, and 8 bases lay in between. The covered CDR3 bases are TGTGCCAGCAGCTTAGAAACAGGGTATGAACAGTAC. Its protein product is CASSLETGYEQY. The whole CDR3 reads CASSLETGYEQYF.

As to this clone: Mouse gene names and germline throughout. The observed sequence ends 1 residue before the CDR3 terminus, with the missing tail filled in from the germline J gene. The chain uses TRBV26 and TRBJ2-2; TRBD1 aligns across 10 bases. This CDR3 comprises 15 residues. Trimming took 6 bases from V and 2 from J; bases not matched to a gene: 3. Germline CDR1 KGHPV, CDR2 FQNQEV (reference sequence). CDR3 protein: CASSLGQGNTGQLYF. The sequenced part of the CDR3 DNA is TGTGCCAGCAGCCTGGGACAGGGGAACACCGGGCAGCTCTAC.

With regard to this clone: Genes here carry mouse names. Read coverage stops 1 residue before the CDR3 terminus; the germline J gene supplies the remainder. This chain joins TRBV12-1 and TRBJ1-5, with 7 bases lining up with TRBD1. J gave up 1 base and V 2 bases, and 1 base lay outside the gene matches. CDR1 is SGHSN and CDR2 is HYEKVE in the germline V gene. This CDR3 is built from 14 residues. CDR3: CASSPGQNNQAPLF. The sequenced CDR3 bases are TGTGCCAGCTCTCCGGGACAGAACAACCAGGCTCCGCTT.

Comment on this clone: The genes and germline here are from mouse. The read halts 1 residue ahead of the CDR3 end, with the missing end drawn from the germline J gene. The J gene is TRBJ1-2, the V gene TRBV26, with D possibly being TRBD1 (6 bases). The germline CDR1 and CDR2 sequences are KGHPV and FQNQEV (reference sequence). This CDR3 spans 14 amino acids. Trimming shortened V by 5 bases and J by 2 bases, and 12 bases separated the two germline ends. The CDR3 sequence: CASSLQGGNSDYTF. The covered CDR3 bases are TGTGCCAGCAGTTTACAGGGAGGGAACTCCGACTACACC.

About this clone itself: All gene names here are mouse names. Sequencing ends 1 residue short of the CDR3 end; the germline J gene provides the rest. V is TRBV16 and J is TRBJ2-5; D gene ambiguous. The CDR3 contains 14 residues. CDR1 SGHSA and CDR2 FRNQAP come from the germline V gene. V lost 5 bases and J lost 0, with 9 bases in between. Here the CDR3 reads CASSPQVNQDTQYF. CDR3 DNA (partial): TGTGCAAGCAGCCCCCAGGTTAACCAAGACACCCAGTAC.

There are a few counts of this clone. The listed genes are named as in mouse. The sequenced CDR3 bases are TGTGCCAGCGGTGACTGGGGGGACGAACAGTAC. It codes for CASGDWGDEQY. The entire CDR3 protein reads CASGDWGDEQYF. The chain employs TRBV13-2 and TRBJ2-7, with 8 bases aligning to TRBD2. Read coverage stops 1 residue before the CDR3 terminus; the germline J gene supplies the remainder. CDR3 length: 12 amino acids. Germline V gives CDR1 NNHNN, CDR2 SYGAGS (reference sequence). With 2 bases clipped from V and 7 bases from J, the junction kept 2 bases outside the gene matches.